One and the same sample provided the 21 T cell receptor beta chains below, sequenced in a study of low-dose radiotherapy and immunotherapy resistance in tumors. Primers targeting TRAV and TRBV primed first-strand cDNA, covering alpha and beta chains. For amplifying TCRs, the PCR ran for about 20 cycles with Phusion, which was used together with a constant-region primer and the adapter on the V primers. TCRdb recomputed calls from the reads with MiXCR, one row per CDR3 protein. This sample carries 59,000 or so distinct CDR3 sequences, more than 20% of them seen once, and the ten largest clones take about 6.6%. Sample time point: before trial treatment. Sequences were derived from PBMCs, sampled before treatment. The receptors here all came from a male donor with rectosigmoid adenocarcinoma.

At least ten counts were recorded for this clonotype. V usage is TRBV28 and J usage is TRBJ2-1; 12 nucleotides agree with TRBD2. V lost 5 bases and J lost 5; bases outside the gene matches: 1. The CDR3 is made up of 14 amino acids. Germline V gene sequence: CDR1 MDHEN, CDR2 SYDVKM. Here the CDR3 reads CASSRTSGNNEQFF. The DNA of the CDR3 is TGTGCCAGCAGTCGGACTAGCGGGAACAATGAGCAGTTCTTC.

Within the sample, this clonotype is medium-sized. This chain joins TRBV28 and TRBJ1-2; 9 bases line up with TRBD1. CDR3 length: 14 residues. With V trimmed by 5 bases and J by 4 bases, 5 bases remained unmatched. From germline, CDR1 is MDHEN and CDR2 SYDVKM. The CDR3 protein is CASSAGTGPYGYTF. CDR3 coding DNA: TGTGCCAGCAGTGCCGGGACAGGGCCCTATGGCTACACCTTC.

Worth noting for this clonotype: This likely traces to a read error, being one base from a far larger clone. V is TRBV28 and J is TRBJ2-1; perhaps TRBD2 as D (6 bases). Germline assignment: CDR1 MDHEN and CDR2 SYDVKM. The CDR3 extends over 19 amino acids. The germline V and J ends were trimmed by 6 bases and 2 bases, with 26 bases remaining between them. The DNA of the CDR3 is TGTGCCAGCAGAAGCAAGATTGGAGGGCGGCAGGAGCCCTACAATGAGCAGTTCTTC. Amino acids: CASRSKIGGRQEPYNEQFF.

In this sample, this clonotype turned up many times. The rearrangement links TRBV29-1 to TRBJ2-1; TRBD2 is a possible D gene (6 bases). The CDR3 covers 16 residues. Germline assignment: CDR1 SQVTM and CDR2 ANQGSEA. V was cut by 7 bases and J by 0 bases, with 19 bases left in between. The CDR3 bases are TGCAGCGCCACCGGGAGAGGTTCAGTCTCCTACAATGAGCAGTTCTTC. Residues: CSATGRGSVSYNEQFF.

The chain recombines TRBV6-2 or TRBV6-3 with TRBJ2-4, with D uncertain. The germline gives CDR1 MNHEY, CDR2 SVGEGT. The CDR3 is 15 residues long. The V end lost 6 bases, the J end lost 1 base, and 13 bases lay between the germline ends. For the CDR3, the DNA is TGTGCCAGCAGCCGTCTCTCCGGGGCCAAAAACATTCAGTACTTC. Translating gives CASSRLSGAKNIQYF.

The CDR3 spells CASRAFRGTEAFF. DNA for the CDR3: TGTGCCAGCAGGGCCTTCAGGGGGACTGAAGCTTTCTTT. This sequence joins TRBV28 and TRBJ1-1; TRBD1 matches at 7 bases. Germline CDR1 MDHEN, CDR2 SYDVKM. The CDR3 is 13 amino acids. After removal of 6 bases from V and 5 bases from J, the junction contained 6 bases not matched to a gene. The full variable domain, with the rest looked up from reference TRBV28 and TRBJ1-1, is DVKVTQSSRYLVKRTGEKVFLECVQDMDHENMFWYRQDPGLGLRLIYFSYDVKMKEKGDIPEGYSVSREKKERFSLILESASTNQTSMYLCASRAFRGTEAFFGQGTRLTVV.

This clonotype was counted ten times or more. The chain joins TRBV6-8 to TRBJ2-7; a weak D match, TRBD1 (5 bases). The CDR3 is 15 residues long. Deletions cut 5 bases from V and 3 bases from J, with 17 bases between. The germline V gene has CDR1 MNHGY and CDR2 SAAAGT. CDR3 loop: CASSSYDSTDYEQYF. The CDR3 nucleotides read TGTGCCAGCAGTAGTTATGACTCGACAGACTACGAGCAGTACTTC.

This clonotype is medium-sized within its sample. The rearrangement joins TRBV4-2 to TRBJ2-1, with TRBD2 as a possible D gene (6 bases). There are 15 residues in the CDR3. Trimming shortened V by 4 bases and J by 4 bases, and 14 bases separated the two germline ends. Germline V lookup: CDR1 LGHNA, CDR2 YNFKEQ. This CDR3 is CASSRGNVDYNEQFF. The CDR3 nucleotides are TGTGCCAGCAGCCGCGGGAATGTGGATTACAATGAGCAGTTCTTC.

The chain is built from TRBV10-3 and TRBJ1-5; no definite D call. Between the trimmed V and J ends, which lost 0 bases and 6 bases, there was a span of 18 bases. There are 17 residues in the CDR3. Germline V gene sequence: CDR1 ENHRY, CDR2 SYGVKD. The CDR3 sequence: CAISESPVSGLSQPQHF. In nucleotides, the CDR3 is TGTGCCATCAGTGAGTCCCCCGTATCGGGCCTAAGTCAGCCCCAGCATTTT.

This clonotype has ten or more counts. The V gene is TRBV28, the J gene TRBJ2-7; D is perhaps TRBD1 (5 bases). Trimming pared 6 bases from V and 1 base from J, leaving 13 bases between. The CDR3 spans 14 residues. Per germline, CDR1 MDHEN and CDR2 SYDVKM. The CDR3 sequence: CASSQTVGSYEQYF. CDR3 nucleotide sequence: TGTGCCAGCAGCCAGACAGTCGGTTCCTACGAGCAGTACTTC.

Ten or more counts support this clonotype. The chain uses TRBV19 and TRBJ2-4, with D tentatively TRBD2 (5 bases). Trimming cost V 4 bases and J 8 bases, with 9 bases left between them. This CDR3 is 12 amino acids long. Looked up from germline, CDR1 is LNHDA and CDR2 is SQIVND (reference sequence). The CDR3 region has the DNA TGTGCCAGTAGTACGGGGTTCGACATTCAGTACTTC. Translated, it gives CASSTGFDIQYF.

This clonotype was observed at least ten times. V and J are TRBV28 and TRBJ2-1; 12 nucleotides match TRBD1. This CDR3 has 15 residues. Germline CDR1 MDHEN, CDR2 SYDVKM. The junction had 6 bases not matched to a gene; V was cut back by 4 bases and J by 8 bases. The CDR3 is CASSSTGQGADEQFF. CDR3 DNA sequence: TGTGCCAGCAGTTCAACGGGACAGGGGGCCGATGAGCAGTTCTTC.

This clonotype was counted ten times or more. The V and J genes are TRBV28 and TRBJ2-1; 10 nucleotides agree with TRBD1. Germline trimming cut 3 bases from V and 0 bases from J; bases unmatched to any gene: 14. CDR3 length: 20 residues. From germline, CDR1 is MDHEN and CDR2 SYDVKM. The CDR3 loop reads CASSFSGQGRPGVSYNEQFF. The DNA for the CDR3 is TGTGCCAGCAGTTTCTCGGGACAGGGGAGACCTGGGGTCTCCTACAATGAGCAGTTCTTC. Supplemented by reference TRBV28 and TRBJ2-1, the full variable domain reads DVKVTQSSRYLVKRTGEKVFLECVQDMDHENMFWYRQDPGLGLRLIYFSYDVKMKEKGDIPEGYSVSREKKERFSLILESASTNQTSMYLCASSFSGQGRPGVSYNEQFFGPGTRLTVL.

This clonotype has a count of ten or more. The CDR3 loop is CASSQGQGEEKLFF. DNA for the CDR3: TGTGCCAGCAGCCAAGGACAGGGAGAGGAAAAACTGTTTTTT. The chain recombines TRBV3-1 with TRBJ1-4; 7 bases fit TRBD1. Trimming took 1 base from V and 8 from J; bases not matched to a gene: 4. Germline assignment: CDR1 LGHDT and CDR2 YNNKEL (reference sequence). This CDR3 is 14 amino acids long.

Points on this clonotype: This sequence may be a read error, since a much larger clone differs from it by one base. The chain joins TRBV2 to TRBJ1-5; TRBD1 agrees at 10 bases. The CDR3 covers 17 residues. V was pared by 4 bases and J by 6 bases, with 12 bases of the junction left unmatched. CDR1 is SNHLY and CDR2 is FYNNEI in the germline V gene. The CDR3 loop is CASSVGQGPIISQPQHF. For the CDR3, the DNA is TGTGCCAGCAGTGTGGGACAGGGGCCAATTATAAGTCAGCCCCAGCATTTT. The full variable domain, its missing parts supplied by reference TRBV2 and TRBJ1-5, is EPEVTQTPSHQVTQMGQEVILRCVPISNHLYFYWYRQILGQKVEFLVSFYNNEISEKSEIFDDQFSVERPDGSNFTLKIRSTKLEDSAMYFCASSVGQGPIISQPQHFGDGTRLSIL.

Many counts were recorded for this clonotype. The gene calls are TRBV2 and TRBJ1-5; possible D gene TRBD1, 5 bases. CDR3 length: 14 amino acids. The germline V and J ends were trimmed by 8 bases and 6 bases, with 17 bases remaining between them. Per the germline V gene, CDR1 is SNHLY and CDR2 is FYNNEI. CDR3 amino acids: CASRRRGGGQPQHF. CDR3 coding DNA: TGTGCCAGCCGCCGTCGCGGGGGGGGTCAGCCCCAGCATTTT.

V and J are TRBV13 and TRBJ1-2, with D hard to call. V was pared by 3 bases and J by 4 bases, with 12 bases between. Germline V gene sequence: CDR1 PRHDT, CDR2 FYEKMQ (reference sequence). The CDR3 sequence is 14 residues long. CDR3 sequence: CASSFLEGSYGYTF. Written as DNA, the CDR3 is TGTGCCAGCAGCTTTCTGGAGGGATCCTATGGCTACACCTTC.

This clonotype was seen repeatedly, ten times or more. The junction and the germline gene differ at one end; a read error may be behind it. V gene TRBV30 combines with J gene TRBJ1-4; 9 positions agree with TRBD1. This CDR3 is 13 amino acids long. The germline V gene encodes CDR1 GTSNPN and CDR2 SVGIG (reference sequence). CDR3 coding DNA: TGTGCCTGGAGCCGGGGACAGGGCCAACCCGGGGTTTTT. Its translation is CAWSRGQGQPGVF.

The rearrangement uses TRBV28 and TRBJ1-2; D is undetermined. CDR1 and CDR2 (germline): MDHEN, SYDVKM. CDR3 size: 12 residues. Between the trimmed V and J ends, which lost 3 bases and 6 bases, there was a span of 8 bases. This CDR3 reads CASSFKTDGYTF. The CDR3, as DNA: TGTGCCAGCAGTTTCAAGACTGATGGCTACACCTTC.

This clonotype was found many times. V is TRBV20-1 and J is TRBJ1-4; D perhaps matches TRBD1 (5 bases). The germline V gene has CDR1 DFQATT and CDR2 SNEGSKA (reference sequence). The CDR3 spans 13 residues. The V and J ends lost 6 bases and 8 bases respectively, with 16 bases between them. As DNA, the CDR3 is TGCAGTGCCAGACCTAGGGGACGAGAAAAACTGTTTTTT. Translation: CSARPRGREKLFF.

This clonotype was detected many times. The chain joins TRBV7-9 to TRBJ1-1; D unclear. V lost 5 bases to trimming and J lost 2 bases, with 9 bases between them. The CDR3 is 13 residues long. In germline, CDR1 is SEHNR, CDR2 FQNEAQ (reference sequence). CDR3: CASSPTPNTEAFF. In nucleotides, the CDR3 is TGTGCCAGCAGCCCCACACCCAACACTGAAGCTTTCTTT.